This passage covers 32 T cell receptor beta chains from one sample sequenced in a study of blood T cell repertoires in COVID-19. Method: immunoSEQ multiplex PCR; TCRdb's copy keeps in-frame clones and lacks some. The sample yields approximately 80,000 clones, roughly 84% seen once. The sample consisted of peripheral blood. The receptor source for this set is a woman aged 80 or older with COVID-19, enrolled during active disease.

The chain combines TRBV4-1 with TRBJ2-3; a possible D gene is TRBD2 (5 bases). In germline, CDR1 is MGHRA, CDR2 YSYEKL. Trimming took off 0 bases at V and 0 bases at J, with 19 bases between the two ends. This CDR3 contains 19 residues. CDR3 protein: CASSQDELAPRRSTDTQYF. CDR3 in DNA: TGCGCCAGCAGCCAAGATGAGCTAGCCCCTAGAAGGAGCACAGATACGCAGTATTTT.

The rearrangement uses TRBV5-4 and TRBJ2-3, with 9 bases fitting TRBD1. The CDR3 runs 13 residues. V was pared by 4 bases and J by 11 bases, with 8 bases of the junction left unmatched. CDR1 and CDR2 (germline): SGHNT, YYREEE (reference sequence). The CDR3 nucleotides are TGTGCCAGCAGCCAAAACCGGGACAGGGAGCAGTATTTT. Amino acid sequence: CASSQNRDREQYF.

CDR3 loop: CASSLAQGRRETQYF. CDR3 DNA sequence: TGTGCCAGCAGCTTAGCACAGGGAAGGCGAGAGACCCAGTACTTC. This sequence joins TRBV7-9 and TRBJ2-5; possible D gene TRBD1, 6 bases. Germline values: CDR1 SEHNR, CDR2 FQNEAQ (reference sequence). The CDR3 runs 15 residues. The V end lost 0 bases, the J end lost 4 bases, and 12 bases lay between the germline ends. The full variable domain, its missing parts supplied by reference TRBV7-9 and TRBJ2-5, is DTGVSQNPRHKITKRGQNVTFRCDPISEHNRLYWYRQTLGQGPEFLTYFQNEAQLEKSRLLSDRFSAERPKGSFSTLEIQRTEQGDSAMYLCASSLAQGRRETQYFGPGTRLLVL.

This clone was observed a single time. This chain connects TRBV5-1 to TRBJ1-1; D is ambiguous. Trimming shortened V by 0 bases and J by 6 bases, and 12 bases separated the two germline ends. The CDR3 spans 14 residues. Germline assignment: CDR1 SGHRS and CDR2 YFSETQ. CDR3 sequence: CASSLEWALSEAFF. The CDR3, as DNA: TGCGCCAGCAGCTTGGAATGGGCTCTATCTGAAGCTTTCTTT. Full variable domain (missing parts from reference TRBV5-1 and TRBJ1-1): KAGVTQTPRYLIKTRGQQVTLSCSPISGHRSVSWYQQTPGQGLQFLFEYFSETQRNKGNFPGRFSGRQFSNSRSEMNVSTLELGDSALYLCASSLEWALSEAFFGQGTRLTVV.

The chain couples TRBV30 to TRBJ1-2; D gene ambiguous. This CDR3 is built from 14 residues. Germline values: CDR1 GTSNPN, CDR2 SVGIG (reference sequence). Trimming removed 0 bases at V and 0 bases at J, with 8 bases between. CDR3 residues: CAWSVHISNYGYTF. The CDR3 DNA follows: TGTGCCTGGAGTGTACATATCTCTAACTATGGCTACACCTTC.

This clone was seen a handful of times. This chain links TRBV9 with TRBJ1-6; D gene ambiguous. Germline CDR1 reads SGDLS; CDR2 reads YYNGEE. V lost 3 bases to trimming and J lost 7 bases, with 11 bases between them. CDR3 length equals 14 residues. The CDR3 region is CASSAQGLNSPLHF. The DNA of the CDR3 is TGTGCCAGCAGCGCCCAAGGACTCAATTCACCCCTCCACTTT.

The CDR3 DNA follows: TGTGCCAGCACCCCCTCCAACGGTTACGAGCAGTACTTC. Translation: CASTPSNGYEQYF. The V and J genes are TRBV27 and TRBJ2-7; D is ambiguous. V was shortened by 7 bases and J by 4 bases, with 14 bases between the two germline ends. Germline V gene sequence: CDR1 MNHEY, CDR2 SMNVEV (reference sequence). This CDR3 contains 13 residues.

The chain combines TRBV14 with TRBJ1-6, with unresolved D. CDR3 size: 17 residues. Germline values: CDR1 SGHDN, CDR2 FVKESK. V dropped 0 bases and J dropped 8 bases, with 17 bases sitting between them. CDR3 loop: CASSQDLKPGGHSPLHF. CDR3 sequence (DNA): TGTGCCAGCAGCCAAGATTTGAAGCCGGGAGGTCATTCACCCCTCCACTTT.

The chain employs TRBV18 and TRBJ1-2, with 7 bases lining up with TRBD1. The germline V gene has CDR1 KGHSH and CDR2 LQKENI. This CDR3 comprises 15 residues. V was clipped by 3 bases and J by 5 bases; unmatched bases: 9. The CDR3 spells CASSPLDRPEYGYTF. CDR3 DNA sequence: TGTGCCAGCTCACCCCTGGACAGGCCCGAATATGGCTACACCTTC.

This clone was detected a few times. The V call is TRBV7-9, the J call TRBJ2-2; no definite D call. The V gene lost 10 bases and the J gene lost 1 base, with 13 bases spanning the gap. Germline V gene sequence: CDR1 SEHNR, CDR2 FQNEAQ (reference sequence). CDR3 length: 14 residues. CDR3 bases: TGTGCCACAACCCTGACACGGAACACCGGGGAGCTGTTTTTT. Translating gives CATTLTRNTGELFF.

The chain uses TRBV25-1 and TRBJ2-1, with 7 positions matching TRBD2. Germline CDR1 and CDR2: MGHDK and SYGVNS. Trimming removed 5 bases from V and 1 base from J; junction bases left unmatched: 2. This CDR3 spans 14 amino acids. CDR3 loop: CASSRRGSYNEQFF. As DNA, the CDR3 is TGTGCCAGCAGTCGGCGGGGGTCCTACAATGAGCAGTTCTTC.

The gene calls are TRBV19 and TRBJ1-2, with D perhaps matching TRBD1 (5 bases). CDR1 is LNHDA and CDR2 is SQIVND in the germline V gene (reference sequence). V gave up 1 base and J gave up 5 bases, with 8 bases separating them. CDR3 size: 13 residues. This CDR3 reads CASSIGGEYGYTF. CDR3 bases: TGTGCCAGTAGTATAGGGGGGGAGTATGGCTACACCTTC. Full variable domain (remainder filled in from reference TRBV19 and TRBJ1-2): DGGITQSPKYLFRKEGQNVTLSCEQNLNHDAMYWYRQDPGQGLRLIYYSQIVNDFQKGDIAEGYSVSREKKESFPLTVTSAQKNPTAFYLCASSIGGEYGYTFGSGTRLTVV.

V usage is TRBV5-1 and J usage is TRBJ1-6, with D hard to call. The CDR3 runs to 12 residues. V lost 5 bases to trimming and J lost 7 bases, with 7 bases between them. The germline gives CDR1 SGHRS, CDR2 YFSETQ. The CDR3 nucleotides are TGCGCCAGCAGTTACCGGAATTCACCCCTCCACTTT. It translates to CASSYRNSPLHF.

For the CDR3, the DNA is TGCGCCAGCAGCCCGACAGTGGATACCGGGGAGCTGTTTTTT. Translating it yields CASSPTVDTGELFF. J is TRBJ2-2 and V is TRBV5-1, with a weak D call TRBD1 (5 bases). Trimming left V 4 bases short and J 5 bases short, with 12 bases between. The CDR3 runs 14 residues. CDR1 is SGHRS and CDR2 is YFSETQ in the germline V gene.

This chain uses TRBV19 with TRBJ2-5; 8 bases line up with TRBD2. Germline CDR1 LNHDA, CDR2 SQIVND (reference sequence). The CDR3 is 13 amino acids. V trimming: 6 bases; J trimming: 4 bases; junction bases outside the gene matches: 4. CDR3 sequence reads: CASSGGGRETQYF. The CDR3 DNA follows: TGTGCCAGTAGCGGGGGGGGTCGAGAGACCCAGTACTTC.

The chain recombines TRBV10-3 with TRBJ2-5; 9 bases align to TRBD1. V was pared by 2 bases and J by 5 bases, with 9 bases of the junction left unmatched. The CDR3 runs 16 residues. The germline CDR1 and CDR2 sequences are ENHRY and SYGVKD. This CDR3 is CAISERGTGFFETQYF. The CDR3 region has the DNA TGTGCCATCAGTGAGAGAGGGACAGGGTTTTTTGAGACCCAGTACTTC.

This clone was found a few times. The CDR3, as DNA: TGTGCCAGCAGCGGCTCCGGGACTAGGATCGATGAGCAGTTCTTC. Translating gives CASSGSGTRIDEQFF. The chain carries TRBV11-2 and TRBJ2-1; 8 bases line up with TRBD2. Germline CDR1 SGHAT, CDR2 FQNNGV. Germline trimming cut 5 bases from V and 8 bases from J; bases unmatched to any gene: 11. The CDR3 is made up of 15 amino acids.

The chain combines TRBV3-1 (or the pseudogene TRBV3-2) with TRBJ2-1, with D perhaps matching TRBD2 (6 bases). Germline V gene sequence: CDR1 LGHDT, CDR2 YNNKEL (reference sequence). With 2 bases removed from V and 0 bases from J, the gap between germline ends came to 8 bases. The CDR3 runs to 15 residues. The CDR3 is CASSQMGGSYNEQFF. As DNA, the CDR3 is TGTGCCAGCAGCCAAATGGGGGGCTCCTACAATGAGCAGTTCTTC.

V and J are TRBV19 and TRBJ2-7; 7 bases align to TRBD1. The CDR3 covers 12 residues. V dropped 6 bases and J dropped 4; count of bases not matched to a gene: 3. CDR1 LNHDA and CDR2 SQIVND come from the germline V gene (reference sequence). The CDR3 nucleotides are TGTGCCAGTAGCCGGGACAGATACGAGCAGTACTTC. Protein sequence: CASSRDRYEQYF.

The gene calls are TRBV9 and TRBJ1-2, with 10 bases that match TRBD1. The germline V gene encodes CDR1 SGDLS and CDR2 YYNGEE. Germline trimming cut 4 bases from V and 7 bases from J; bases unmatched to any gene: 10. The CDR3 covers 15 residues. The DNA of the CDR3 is TGTGCCAGCAGCCGCATCCGGGACAGGGGAGCTGGCTACACCTTC. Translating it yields CASSRIRDRGAGYTF. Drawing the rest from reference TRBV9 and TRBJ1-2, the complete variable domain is DSGVTQTPKHLITATGQRVTLRCSPRSGDLSVYWYQQSLDQGLQFLIQYYNGEERAKGNILERFSAQQFPDLHSELNLSSLELGDSALYFCASSRIRDRGAGYTFGSGTRLTVV.

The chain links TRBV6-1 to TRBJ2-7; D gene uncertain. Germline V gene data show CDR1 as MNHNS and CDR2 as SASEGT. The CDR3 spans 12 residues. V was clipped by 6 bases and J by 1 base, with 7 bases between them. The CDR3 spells CASSQTSYEQYF. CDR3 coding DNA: TGTGCCAGCAGCCAGACATCCTACGAGCAGTACTTC.

In nucleotides, the CDR3 is TGTGCCAGCAGCAAAGGGGGAGAGGCACACAACACCGGGGAGCTGTTTTTT. Translating it yields CASSKGGEAHNTGELFF. The chain is built from TRBV21-1 and TRBJ2-2; the D segment call TRBD2 is taken from the table without a DNA check. TRBV21-1 has pseudogene status. The CDR3 runs 17 residues.

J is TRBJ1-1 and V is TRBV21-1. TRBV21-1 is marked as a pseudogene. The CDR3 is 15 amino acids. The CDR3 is CASSPRRDKNTEAFF. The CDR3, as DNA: TGTGCCAGCAGCCCGAGACGGGATAAGAACACTGAAGCTTTCTTT.

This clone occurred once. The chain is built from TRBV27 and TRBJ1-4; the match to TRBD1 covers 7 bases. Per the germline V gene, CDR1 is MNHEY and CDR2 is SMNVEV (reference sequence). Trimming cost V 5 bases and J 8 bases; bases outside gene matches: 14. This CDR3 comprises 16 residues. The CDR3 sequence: CASSRRQGGWKEKLFF. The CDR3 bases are TGTGCCAGCAGTCGACGACAGGGAGGATGGAAAGAAAAACTGTTTTTT.

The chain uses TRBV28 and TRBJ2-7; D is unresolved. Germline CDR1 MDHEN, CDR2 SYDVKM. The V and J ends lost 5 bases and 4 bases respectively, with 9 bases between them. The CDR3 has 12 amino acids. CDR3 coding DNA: TGTGCCAGCAGTGTTACATATTACGAGCAGTACTTC. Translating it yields CASSVTYYEQYF.

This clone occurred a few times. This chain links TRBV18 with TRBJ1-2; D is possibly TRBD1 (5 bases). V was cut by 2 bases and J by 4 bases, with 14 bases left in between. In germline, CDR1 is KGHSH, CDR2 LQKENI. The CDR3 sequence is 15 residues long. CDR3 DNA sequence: TGTGCCAGCTCACCAGCCGACAGCGTCCTCTATGGCTACACCTTC. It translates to CASSPADSVLYGYTF.

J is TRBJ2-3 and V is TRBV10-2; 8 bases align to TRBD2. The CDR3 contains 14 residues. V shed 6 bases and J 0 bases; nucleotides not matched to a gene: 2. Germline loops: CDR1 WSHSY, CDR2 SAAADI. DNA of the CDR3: TGCGCCAGCAGGGGACTAGGGAGCACAGATACGCAGTATTTT. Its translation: CASRGLGSTDTQYF.

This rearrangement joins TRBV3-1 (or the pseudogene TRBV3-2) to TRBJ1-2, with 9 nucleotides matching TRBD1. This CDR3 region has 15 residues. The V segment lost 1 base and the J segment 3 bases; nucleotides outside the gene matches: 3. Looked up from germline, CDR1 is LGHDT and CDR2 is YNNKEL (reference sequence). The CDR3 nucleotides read TGTGCCAGCAGCCAAGGACAGGGGGGCCACTATGGCTACACCTTC. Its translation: CASSQGQGGHYGYTF.

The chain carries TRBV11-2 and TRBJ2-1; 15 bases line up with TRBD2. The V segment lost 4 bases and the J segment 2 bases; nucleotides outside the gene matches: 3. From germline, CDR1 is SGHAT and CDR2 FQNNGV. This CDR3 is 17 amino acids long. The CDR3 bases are TGTGCCAGCAGCTGGGGACTAGCGGGAGGTGCCTACAATGAGCAGTTCTTC. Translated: CASSWGLAGGAYNEQFF.

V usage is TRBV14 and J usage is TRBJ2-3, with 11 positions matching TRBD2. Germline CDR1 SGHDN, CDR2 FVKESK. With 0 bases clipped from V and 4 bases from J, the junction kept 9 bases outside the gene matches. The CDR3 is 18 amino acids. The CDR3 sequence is CASSQDQEVAGGPDTQYF. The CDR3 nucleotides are TGTGCCAGCAGCCAAGATCAGGAAGTAGCGGGGGGGCCAGATACGCAGTATTTT.

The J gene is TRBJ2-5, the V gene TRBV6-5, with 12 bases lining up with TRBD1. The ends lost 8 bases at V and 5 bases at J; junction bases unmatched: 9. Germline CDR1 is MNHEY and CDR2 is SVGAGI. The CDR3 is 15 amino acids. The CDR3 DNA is TGTGCCAGCGGATACGGGACAGGGGGCTTTGAGACCCAGTACTTC. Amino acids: CASGYGTGGFETQYF.

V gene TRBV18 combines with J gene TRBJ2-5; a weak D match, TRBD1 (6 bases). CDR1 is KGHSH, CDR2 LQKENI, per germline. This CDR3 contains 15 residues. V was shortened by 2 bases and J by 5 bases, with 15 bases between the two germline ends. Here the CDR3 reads CASSPKSRGRETQYF. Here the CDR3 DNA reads TGTGCCAGCTCACCAAAGTCCAGGGGCCGGGAGACCCAGTACTTC.